The 2 T cell receptor beta chains given below trace back to one sample, sequenced in a study of blood T cell repertoires in COVID-19 (TCRdb year 2020). The receptor library was made with the immunoSEQ multiplex PCR assay. TCRdb re-hosts the immuneACCESS table, in-frame sequences only. Its copies lack some clones; in the studies checked, an unresolved V gene accounts for under half of them, and the cause for the rest is not known. The sample table shows some 210,000 clones, and about four fifths are seen once. 8.5% to 10% of the sample is taken by the ten largest. Sequenced sample: PBMCs or T cells enriched from blood (not recorded which). The receptors originated from a woman aged 45 to 65 with acute COVID-19.

This clone was observed a handful of times. This chain connects TRBV2 to TRBJ2-3, with TRBD2 matching over 7 bases. CDR1 and CDR2 (germline): SNHLY, FYNNEI. V lost 2 bases and J lost 5; bases outside the gene matches: 4. This CDR3 is 14 amino acids long. The CDR3 protein is CASSELRGRDTQYF. DNA of the CDR3: TGTGCCAGCAGTGAATTGCGGGGGAGAGATACGCAGTATTTT.

The V call is TRBV19, the J call TRBJ2-7, with 13 bases that match TRBD2. The germline V gene encodes CDR1 LNHDA and CDR2 SQIVND (reference sequence). The CDR3 is 15 residues long. Germline trimming cut 7 bases from V and 2 bases from J; bases unmatched to any gene: 5. CDR3 protein: CASKSGTSGAYEQYF. The CDR3 DNA reads as TGTGCCAGTAAATCCGGGACTAGCGGGGCCTACGAGCAGTACTTC. Variable domain in full (rest from reference TRBV19 and TRBJ2-7): DGGITQSPKYLFRKEGQNVTLSCEQNLNHDAMYWYRQDPGQGLRLIYYSQIVNDFQKGDIAEGYSVSREKKESFPLTVTSAQKNPTAFYLCASKSGTSGAYEQYFGPGTRLTVT.